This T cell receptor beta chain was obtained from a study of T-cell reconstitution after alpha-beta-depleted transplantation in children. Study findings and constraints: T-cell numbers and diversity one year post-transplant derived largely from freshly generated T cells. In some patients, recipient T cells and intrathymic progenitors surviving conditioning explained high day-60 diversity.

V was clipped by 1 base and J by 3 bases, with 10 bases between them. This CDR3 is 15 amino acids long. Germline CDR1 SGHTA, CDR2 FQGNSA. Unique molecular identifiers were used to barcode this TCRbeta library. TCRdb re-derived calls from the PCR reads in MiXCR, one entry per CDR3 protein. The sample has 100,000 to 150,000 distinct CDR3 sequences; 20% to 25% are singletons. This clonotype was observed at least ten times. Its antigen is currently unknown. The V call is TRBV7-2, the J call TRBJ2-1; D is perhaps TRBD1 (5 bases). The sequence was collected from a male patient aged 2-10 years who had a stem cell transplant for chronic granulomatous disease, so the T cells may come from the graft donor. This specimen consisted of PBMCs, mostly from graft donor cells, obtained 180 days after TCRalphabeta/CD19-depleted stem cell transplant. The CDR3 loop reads CASSLVVQVYNEQFF. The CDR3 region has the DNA TGTGCCAGCAGCTTAGTGGTACAGGTCTACAATGAGCAGTTCTTC.